The T cell receptor (beta chain) described here comes from a study of regulatory T cells in long-lasting Graves disease (dated by TCRdb to the early 2020s). Turning to the overall study: Antithyroid drugs had been taken for less than 3 months by newly diagnosed Graves' disease patients. This study used TCR sequencing and RNA sequencing of peripheral blood to compare persistent Graves' disease patients against newly diagnosed Graves' disease patients. The study was registered as a clinical trial and conducted in China. A total of roughly 35 samples underwent TCR sequencing: around 13 from persistent and roughly 20 from newly diagnosed Graves' disease patients. The paper as a whole reports these results and caveats: Sequencing and analysis were restricted to the TCR beta chain. Persistent patients shared more public clonotypes among themselves (fewer than 3,000) than newly diagnosed patients did (about 1,000). Compared with newly diagnosed patients, patients with persistent Graves' disease had lower TCR Shannon entropy and fewer highly expanded clones, which suggests clonal expansion. Because the primary lesion, thyroid tissue, could not be accessed, the study looked at peripheral blood alone. The authors acknowledged the small sample size as a limitation that may reduce accuracy.

Libraries were constructed by multiplex PCR. Sequenced on an Illumina HiSeq 4000. CDR3 regions were amplified by Arm-PCR with iRepertoire HTBI primers to construct TCR beta libraries. Gel purification was performed on PCR products prior to sequencing. Per the authors' processing: A total of roughly 58 TRBV and 14 TRBJ segments were identified across samples and were used for gene usage analysis of CDR3 amino acid clonotypes. COPE and FqMerger were used to merge the filtered high-quality paired reads into contigs. BLAST was used to align contigs to the IMGT TRBV, TRBD and TRBJ reference genes, and CDR3 was defined following IMGT. Any clonotype with a frequency above 0.1% was counted as a highly expanded clone. Shannon entropy served as the measure of repertoire diversity, while the Gini coefficient captured V-J evenness. Public clonotypes were defined as clonotypes shared by more than one individual. TCRdb reprocessed the public reads (quality trimming at Q25 with fastp, clone calling with MiXCR) and kept in-frame beta chains. All rows with the same CDR3 protein become a single entry with the most common DNA and genes. TCRdb assigned the V and J calls; the authors' analysis was not used. A total of around 450,000 distinct CDR3 sequences appear in this sample, about 16% of them only once. 12% of the sample belongs to the ten largest clones.

This specimen's time point label, per the study, means: newly diagnosed GD, antithyroid drugs for less than 3 months. For both TCR sequencing and RNA sequencing, RNA was extracted from PBMCs using TRIzol. The diagnosis of Graves' disease was made according to American Thyroid Association guidelines. Patients for the study were recruited at an endocrinology department in Xi'an, China. Each patient gave about 9.1 milliliters of peripheral blood, collected in an EDTA anticoagulant tube. Ficoll Paque Plus density gradient separation was used to isolate PBMCs, and no further T cell sorting was done. An Agilent 2100 Bioanalyzer and agarose gel were used to assess RNA quality, and a NanoDrop 2000 was used to measure RNA concentration. This clonotype was seen at least ten times. This receptor's antigen is unknown. No qualities accompany the bases; no much larger clone lies one base away. These sequences were also reported in another study, on T cells in Graves' hyperthyroidism and ophthalmopathy. As that second paper reports: Stable Graves' hyperthyroidism was defined as the absence of progression to ophthalmopathy over 18 months of follow-up. The hyperthyroidism patients were between 18 and 65 years old and newly diagnosed, with a disease duration of less than 2 months. The study excluded patients with uncontrolled infections, other autoimmune diseases, pregnancy or lactation. Diagnoses were based on clinical symptoms, serum thyroxine and TRAb, thyroid ultrasound and orbital computed tomography. For the first round of RT-PCR on the TCR CDR3, the HTBI primer set was used together with the Qiagen OneStep RT-PCR kit. Blood samples also contained most of the expanded thyroid clonotypes (frequency above 0.001), which suggests that blood repertoires may reflect thyroid immune responses. Ophthalmopathy was separated from stable hyperthyroidism by a 13 V-J signature model, with about 88% sensitivity and about 81% specificity obtained in cross-validation and 80%/75% obtained in testing. In validation, the model predicted progression to ophthalmopathy a median of 6.5 months before onset, with about 70% sensitivity and roughly 73% specificity. TCR V-J signatures able to tell the groups apart were searched for in a discovery cohort of approximately 95 patients, of whom roughly 42 had Graves' ophthalmopathy and more than 55 had stable Graves' hyperthyroidism. Whether ophthalmopathy could be predicted prospectively was tested in an independent validation cohort made up of fewer than 20 hyperthyroidism patients plus 17 patients who later progressed to ophthalmopathy. The 85 to 100 discovery patients were divided at random into training and test sets in a 7:3 ratio. In addition, the study compared T-cell repertoires in thyroid tissue and in blood from six Graves' hyperthyroidism patients. After blood sampling, hyperthyroidism patients were treated with methimazole at a starting dose of 30 mg daily, and ophthalmopathy patients were treated with high-dose intravenous methylprednisolone. Libraries were constructed in a second round of multiplex PCR, after which size selection and purification were performed. Paired-end sequencing of the libraries was performed with 100 bp reads on an Illumina HiSeq2000. Raw data were processed with SOAPnuke, discarding reads with adapters, uncalled bases, mean Phred below 15, or no exact constant-primer or identifier match. COPE v1.2.5 was used to merge high-quality paired reads, and clonotypes were defined as unique nucleotide sequences. MiTCR v1.1 was used to align the clonotypes against IMGT TRBV, TRBD and TRBJ reference segments. The analysis was restricted to V-J combinations with a frequency above 0.0001, which together covered 98% to 99.2% of the repertoires. A TCS score was defined as the ratio of F50 (clonal expansion) to E x V (chaos), with BLOSUM62-based TCRdist applied between CDR3 peptides within each V-J. Welch's t-statistics and random forest reduced around 510 V-J features to 10 to 15, which were used in a naive Bayes classifier (R e1071). No statistical method was used to set the sample size in advance, and investigators knew the group allocation. The paper describes TCR Vbeta CDR3 sequencing of about 140 peripheral blood samples, made up of some 40 ophthalmopathy patients, 70 to 75 hyperthyroidism patients and roughly 17 progressor patients.

This specimen consisted of peripheral blood mononuclear cells (PBMCs), obtained at new diagnosis, from a patient treated with antithyroid drugs. The TCR comes from a man aged 35-49 years with Graves disease. Donor details come from another sample of the same person, matched by shared clones.

The CDR3 in this case is CASRMFPGQASSGANVLTF. The bases read TGTGCCAGTAGAATGTTCCCGGGACAGGCGAGCTCTGGGGCCAACGTCCTGACTTTC. The sequence joins TRBV19 to TRBJ2-6, with 8 bases matching TRBD1. Trimming leaves V shorter by 6 bases and J shorter by 0 bases, with the junction holding 13 bases beyond the gene matches. CDR1 and CDR2, looked up from the germline V gene (reference sequence), are LNHDA and SQIVND. Including the terminal cysteine and phenylalanine, the CDR3 comprises 19 residues. Only the CDR3 DNA stays, 57 bases, in frame from base 1.